This T cell receptor beta chain was captured in a study of patients and donors after allogeneic stem cell transplantation. TCRdb called the RT-PCR reads again in MiXCR, with one record for every CDR3 protein. Seen here are thousands of distinct CDR3 sequences, approximately 24% observed once, and the top ten hold about 16%. In its sample, this clonotype ranks as medium-sized (0.01 to 0.1%). The receptor was isolated from a human donor who was either an allogeneic HSCT recipient or a stem cell or donor lymphocyte infusion donor (not recorded which). It is not recorded whose cells these are; they may come from a transplant donor. Specimen: blood, either unsorted or a sorted T cell fraction (not recorded which).

Written as DNA, the CDR3 is TGTGCCACCAGTGACGCCCGAGGGAATCAGCCCCAGCATTTT. It yields the protein CATSDARGNQPQHF. The V call is TRBV24-1, the J call TRBJ1-5, with D hard to call. The CDR3 totals 14 residues. Per germline, CDR1 KGHDR and CDR2 SFDVKD. Trimming cost V 4 bases and J 4 bases, with 10 bases left between them.